Listed below are T cell receptor beta chains from one sample, sequenced in a study of PD-1 and CTLA-4 blockade in melanoma. The assay was immunoSEQ multiplex PCR, and TCRdb's table has in-frame clones only and misses some. The sample records 7,200 or so clones, roughly 80% being singletons. The specimen was CD8+ T cells from peripheral blood, collected before anti-PD-1 treatment. The origin of the receptors is a human donor with melanoma. CDR3s include the opening cysteine and the closing phenylalanine or tryptophan. The D gene is left open where the match is weak. Clone size is stated in some rows and not others, as once, few, many or a class when expanded.

clone_size,j_call,v_call,d_call,cdr3_length,cdr3_nt,cdr3_aa
-,TRBJ1-1,TRBV2,-,12,TGTGCCAGCATCACTGGTAACACTGAAGCTTTCTTT,CASITGNTEAFF
-,TRBJ2-5,TRBV5-6,TRBD1,17,TGTGCCAGCAGCTCCGGGGAGCGGGACAGGGCTTGGGAGACCCAGTACTTC,CASSSGERDRAWETQYF
-,TRBJ2-3,TRBV10-3,-,13,TGTGCCATCAGTGACAGCTACACAGATACGCAGTATTTT,CAISDSYTDTQYF
-,TRBJ2-1,TRBV3-1/TRBV3-2,-,12,TGTGCCAGCAGCCAACGTTGGCAGGAGCAGTTCTTC,CASSQRWQEQFF
few,TRBJ1-2,TRBV30,TRBD1,12,TGTGCCTGGAGTCCGACAGGGGCCGGCTACACCTTC,CAWSPTGAGYTF
-,TRBJ1-2,TRBV6-5,TRBD1,13,TGTGCCAGCAGACAGGGGGCTGGGGATGGCTACACCTTC,CASRQGAGDGYTF
-,TRBJ1-2,TRBV11-3,TRBD1,13,TGTGCCAGCAGCCCCCGACAGGGTGGTGGCTACACCTTC,CASSPRQGGGYTF
-,TRBJ2-3,TRBV30,-,15,TGTGCCTGGAGTGTACTCGGGGGGCGCACAGATACGCAGTATTTT,CAWSVLGGRTDTQYF
-,TRBJ1-1,TRBV9,-,13,TGTGCCAGCAGCGTAGGTCCGGGCACTGAAGCTTTCTTT,CASSVGPGTEAFF
-,TRBJ2-1,TRBV7-9,TRBD2,15,TGTGCCAGCAGCCCCTGGACTAGCGGGACTAATGAGCAGTTCTTC,CASSPWTSGTNEQFF
-,TRBJ1-5,TRBV27,TRBD1,15,TGTGCCAGCAGTTTGATGGGACAGAGCAATCAGCCCCAGCATTTT,CASSLMGQSNQPQHF
-,TRBJ2-3,TRBV12-3/TRBV12-4,-,13,TGTGCCAGCAGTCGGACGGCCACAGATACGCAGTATTTT,CASSRTATDTQYF
-,TRBJ2-5,TRBV30,-,13,TGTGCCTGGAGTGATATAGGTGAAGAGACCCAGTACTTC,CAWSDIGEETQYF
-,TRBJ2-1,TRBV11-1,-,15,TGTGCCAGCAGCTCATGGGAGAATCCCTACAATGAGCAGTTCTTC,CASSSWENPYNEQFF
-,TRBJ2-7,TRBV11-2,-,14,TGTGCCAGCAGCTTAGGAGCGGTCTCCTACGAGCAGTACTTC,CASSLGAVSYEQYF
-,TRBJ2-7,TRBV5-5,TRBD1,16,TGTGCCAGCAGCTTGGAGACAGGGATTAATGTGTACGAGCAGTACTTC,CASSLETGINVYEQYF
-,TRBJ2-7,TRBV7-6,-,14,TGTGCCAGCAGCCCAGAGACAGAGTCCTACGAGCAGTACTTC,CASSPETESYEQYF
-,TRBJ2-7,TRBV6-1,TRBD1,14,TGTGCCAGCAGCCACAGGGGCCGCACCTACGAGCAGTACTTC,CASSHRGRTYEQYF
-,TRBJ1-2,TRBV4-1,TRBD1,15,TGCGCCAGCAGCCGTGGACAGGGAGTCACCTATGGCTACACCTTC,CASSRGQGVTYGYTF
-,TRBJ2-1,TRBV7-9,-,12,TGTGCCAGCAGCTCTTCGTGGAATGAGCAGTTCTTC,CASSSSWNEQFF
-,TRBJ1-2,TRBV25-1,TRBD1,14,TGTGCCAGCAGTGTCGGACAGGGCAACTATGGCTACACCTTC,CASSVGQGNYGYTF
few,TRBJ1-2,TRBV3-1/TRBV3-2,-,13,TGTGCCAGCAGCCGAGAGACGGTGAATGGCTACACCTTC,CASSRETVNGYTF
-,TRBJ1-4,TRBV7-9,-,15,TGTGCCAGCGGTTCAGGGCCTTCAACTAATGAAAAACTGTTTTTT,CASGSGPSTNEKLFF
-,TRBJ1-2,TRBV11-2,-,15,TGTGCCAGCAGCTTAGGGGAGGCAGGGCTGGATGGCTACACCTTC,CASSLGEAGLDGYTF
once,TRBJ2-3,TRBV2,TRBD1,14,TGTGCCAGCAGCAGGGACAGGGGCACAGATACGCAGTATTTT,CASSRDRGTDTQYF
-,TRBJ2-7,TRBV27,TRBD1,16,TGTGCCAGCAGTCCCCCCCGACAGGGGGGATTCTACGAGCAGTACTTC,CASSPPRQGGFYEQYF
-,TRBJ2-1,TRBV3-1/TRBV3-2,TRBD2,17,TGTGCCAGCAGCCAAGATCGTTGGGACTATGGTTACAATGAGCAGTTCTTC,CASSQDRWDYGYNEQFF
-,TRBJ1-6,TRBV5-5,-,14,TGTGCCAGCAGCTTGGGAGACAGACTTTCACCCCTCCACTTT,CASSLGDRLSPLHF
-,TRBJ2-1,TRBV24-1,-,16,TGTGCCACCTCACAGGGCGCGGGATTTGCGCGGCGTGAGCAGTTCTTC,CATSQGAGFARREQFF
-,TRBJ1-1,TRBV5-1,-,14,TGCGCCAGCAGCTTGAACCTCCGTGGGACTGAAGCTTTCTTT,CASSLNLRGTEAFF
-,TRBJ2-7,TRBV28,-,14,TGTGCCAGCAGTTGGGGTCTCACTTCCTACGAGCAGTACTTC,CASSWGLTSYEQYF
-,TRBJ1-6,TRBV10-3,-,18,TGTGCCATCAGTGACCCACTAAATCCGGGCAGGGGCGGTTCACCCCCCCACTTT,CAISDPLNPGRGGSPPHF
-,TRBJ2-3,TRBV7-9,-,14,TGTGCTTTACGGGAGCTCCTAAAGGCAGATACGCAGTATTTT,CALRELLKADTQYF
-,TRBJ2-2,TRBV11-2,-,11,TGTGCCAGCGCTGAAGGCGGGGAGCTGTTTTTT,CASAEGGELFF
-,TRBJ2-7,TRBV7-8,-,15,TGTGCCAGCAGCTTTCTGGCGGGCGAACCCTACGAGCAGTACTTC,CASSFLAGEPYEQYF
-,TRBJ1-1,TRBV2,TRBD1,18,TGTGCCAGCAGGGTACACCTGGACAGGGAGCTAGTGAACACTGAAGCTTTCTTT,CASRVHLDRELVNTEAFF
-,TRBJ1-4,TRBV5-6,TRBD1,16,TGTGCCAGCAGCGCCGGGACAGTCTCGGCTAATGAAAAACTGTTTTTT,CASSAGTVSANEKLFF
-,TRBJ2-2,TRBV7-9,TRBD2,15,TGTGCCAGCAGCTCAGGACTAGCGTTTACCGGGGAGCTGTTTTTT,CASSSGLAFTGELFF
-,TRBJ2-7,TRBV6-5,-,13,TGTGCCAGCAGTTACACAGATACCTACGAGCAGTACTTC,CASSYTDTYEQYF
-,TRBJ2-3,TRBV7-9,-,12,TGTGCCAGCAGCTCATCATCAGATACGCAGTATTTT,CASSSSSDTQYF
-,TRBJ1-4,TRBV13,-,14,TGTGCCAGCAGCGAGGGGATGGGGGATGAAAAACTGTTTTTT,CASSEGMGDEKLFF
-,TRBJ2-7,TRBV12-3/TRBV12-4,-,13,TGTGCCAGCAGTTGGGGGGCTGCCTACGAGCAGTACTTC,CASSWGAAYEQYF
-,TRBJ2-7,TRBV7-9,-,12,TGTGCCAGTAGAAAAACCTCCTCCGAGCAGTACTTC,CASRKTSSEQYF
once,TRBJ2-5,TRBV30,-,13,TGTGCCTGCACCGGAAATCGGTTGGAGACCCAGTACTTC,CACTGNRLETQYF
few,TRBJ2-3,TRBV7-9,TRBD1,16,TGTGCCAGCAGTCCAAGTACAGGGGATAGCGCAGATACGCAGTATTTT,CASSPSTGDSADTQYF
-,TRBJ2-1,TRBV18,TRBD2,15,TGTGCCAGCTCACCACTGGCGGGGGGTTACAATGAGCAGTTCTTC,CASSPLAGGYNEQFF
-,TRBJ1-4,TRBV6-5,TRBD1,13,TGTGCCAGCAGCCGGACAGGGGGAGAAAAACTGTTTTTT,CASSRTGGEKLFF
-,TRBJ2-1,TRBV7-9,TRBD2,16,TGTGCCAGCAGCTTAGCTGCGACTAGCGTAGAAAATGAGCAGTTCTTC,CASSLAATSVENEQFF
few,TRBJ2-2,TRBV4-3,-,15,TGCGCCAGCAGCCAAGATTGGGGTTACACCGGGGAGCTGTTTTTT,CASSQDWGYTGELFF
-,TRBJ1-1,TRBV19,-,15,TGTGCCAGTAGTATAGAGGGGAGGGCTGGATCTGAAGCTTTCTTT,CASSIEGRAGSEAFF
-,TRBJ1-1,TRBV5-1,-,13,TGCGCCAGCAGCATAGACGCGAACACTGAAGCTTTCTTT,CASSIDANTEAFF
once,TRBJ2-5,TRBV27,-,14,TGTGCCAGCAGTAGAGAGGGTGTTCAAGAGACCCAGTACTTC,CASSREGVQETQYF
once,TRBJ2-7,TRBV9,-,13,TGTGCCAGCAGCGGTCCGAGCTCCTACGAGCAGTACTTC,CASSGPSSYEQYF
-,TRBJ2-1,TRBV9,-,13,TGTGCCAGCAGCGAGTGGGGGGTGGATGAGCAGTTCTTC,CASSEWGVDEQFF
-,TRBJ2-7,TRBV13,TRBD1,15,TGTGCCAGCAGCGCTACTTCTCAGGGGGCTTACGAGCAGTACTTC,CASSATSQGAYEQYF
-,TRBJ2-1,TRBV13,TRBD2,15,TGTGCCAGCAGTTTGGGACTAGGGCTCTACAATGAGCAGTTCTTC,CASSLGLGLYNEQFF
-,TRBJ2-1,TRBV5-1,TRBD2,12,TGCGCCAGCAGCTTCGGGGGGGTTGAGCAGTTCTTC,CASSFGGVEQFF